This note documents a single T cell receptor beta chain sequence. Its antigen is unknown. The data were obtained in a study of cytomegalovirus exposure and HLA in healthy donors. 60 Vbeta and 13 Jbeta primers were used in PCR. The data were produced by immunoSEQ multiplex PCR, yet TCRdb's version contains in-frame clones alone and is incomplete. Here the sample spans some 200,000 clones, 80% being singletons. Germline V gives CDR1 LNHDA, CDR2 SQIVND (reference sequence). The CDR3 is made up of 16 amino acids. V lost 5 bases to trimming and J lost 2 bases; unmatched junction nucleotides: 7. Study observations and caveats: Differences between HLA loci emerged in a later analysis of TCR association rates, with DRB1 most and HLA-C fewest. In vitro confirmation showed three CMV-associated chains to be CMV antigen specific. Most subjects had HLA-A and HLA-B alleles reportedly predicted accurately by TCR beta sequences. In an earlier analysis, productive rearrangement rates for most beta V segments clustered near 87% or 30%.

The sequence was collected from a boy younger than 18 in good health and CMV-seronegative. The sample taken for sequencing was PBMCs. The rearrangement uses TRBV19 and TRBJ1-3; 9 bases match TRBD1. CDR3 protein: CASSRTGTGPGNTIYF. The CDR3 DNA sequence: TGTGCCAGTAGTCGGACCGGGACAGGGCCTGGAAACACCATATATTTT.